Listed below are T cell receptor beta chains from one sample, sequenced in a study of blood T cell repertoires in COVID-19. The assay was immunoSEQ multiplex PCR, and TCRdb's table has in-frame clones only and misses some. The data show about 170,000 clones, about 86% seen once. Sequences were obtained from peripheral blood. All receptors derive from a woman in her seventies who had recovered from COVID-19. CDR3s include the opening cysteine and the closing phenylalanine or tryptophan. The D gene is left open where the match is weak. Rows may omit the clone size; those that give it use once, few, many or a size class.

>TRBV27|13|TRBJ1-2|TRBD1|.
CASPPGQGYGYTF
TGTGCCAGCCCCCCGGGACAGGGGTATGGCTACACCTTC
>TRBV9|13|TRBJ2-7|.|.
CASGRAGAYEQYF
TGTGCCAGCGGCCGAGCGGGCGCCTACGAGCAGTACTTC
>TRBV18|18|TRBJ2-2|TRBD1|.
CASSPFQDRGLHTGELFF
TGTGCCAGCTCACCATTTCAGGACAGGGGGCTTCACACCGGGGAGCTGTTTTTT
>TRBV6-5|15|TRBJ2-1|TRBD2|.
CASRSGGGSYNEQFF
TGTGCCAGCAGGAGCGGGGGCGGGTCCTACAATGAGCAGTTCTTC
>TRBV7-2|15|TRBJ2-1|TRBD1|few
CASTPGAGGGNEQFF
TGTGCCAGCACCCCGGGGGCAGGGGGCGGCAATGAGCAGTTCTTC
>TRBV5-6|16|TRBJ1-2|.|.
CASSLGKGRRGYGYTF
TGTGCCAGCAGCTTGGGAAAGGGTCGAAGGGGCTATGGCTACACCTTC
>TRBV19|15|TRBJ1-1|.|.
CASSIEQARNTEAFF
TGTGCCAGTAGTATCGAACAGGCACGGAACACTGAAGCTTTCTTT
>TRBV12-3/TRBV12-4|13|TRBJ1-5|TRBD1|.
CASSRQGNQPQHF
TGTGCCAGCAGTCGACAGGGGAATCAGCCCCAGCATTTT
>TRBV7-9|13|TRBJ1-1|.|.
CASTNARWTEAFF
TGTGCCAGCACCAATGCACGGTGGACTGAAGCTTTCTTT
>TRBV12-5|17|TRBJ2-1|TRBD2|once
CASGLPPSGTFNNEQFF
TGTGCTAGTGGTTTGCCGCCTAGCGGAACCTTTAACAATGAGCAGTTCTTC
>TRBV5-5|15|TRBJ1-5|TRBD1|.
CASRKQGARNQPQHF
TGTGCCAGCAGAAAGCAGGGGGCGAGGAATCAGCCCCAGCATTTT
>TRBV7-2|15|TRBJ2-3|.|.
CASSLAFWATDTQYF
TGTGCCAGCAGCTTAGCATTCTGGGCCACAGATACGCAGTATTTT
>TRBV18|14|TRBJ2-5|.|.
CASSPQQVGETQYF
TGTGCCAGCTCACCCCAACAGGTTGGAGAGACCCAGTACTTC
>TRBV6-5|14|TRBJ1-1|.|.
CASSYGQASMEAFF
TGTGCCAGCAGTTACGGGCAGGCGTCGATGGAAGCTTTCTTT
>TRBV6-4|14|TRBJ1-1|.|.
CASSYRVGDTEAFF
TGTGCCAGCAGCTACAGGGTGGGGGACACTGAAGCTTTCTTT
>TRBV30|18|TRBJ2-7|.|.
CAWSQTWGGTTLPYEQYF
TGTGCCTGGAGTCAAACGTGGGGCGGGACCACCCTACCCTACGAGCAGTACTTC
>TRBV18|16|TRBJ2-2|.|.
CASSPGTPRGTGELFF
TGTGCCAGCTCACCCGGGACACCCCGGGGCACCGGGGAGCTGTTTTTT
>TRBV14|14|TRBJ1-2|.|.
CASSQDWRNYGYTF
TGTGCCAGCAGCCAAGATTGGCGGAACTATGGCTACACCTTC
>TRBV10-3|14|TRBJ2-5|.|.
CAISESGGQETQYF
TGTGCCATCAGTGAGTCCGGCGGACAAGAGACCCAGTACTTC
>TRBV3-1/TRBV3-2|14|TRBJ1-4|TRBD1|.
CASSLDRGQEKLFF
TGTGCCAGCAGCCTAGACAGGGGTCAGGAAAAACTGTTTTTT
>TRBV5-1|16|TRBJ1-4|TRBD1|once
CASSLAPDRNNEKLFF
TGCGCCAGCAGCTTGGCCCCGGACAGGAACAATGAAAAACTGTTTTTT
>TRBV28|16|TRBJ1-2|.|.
CASSPGGINPSYGYTF
TGTGCCAGCAGTCCCGGCGGTATCAACCCTTCCTATGGCTACACCTTC
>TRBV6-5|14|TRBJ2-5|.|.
CASSPQGRGETQYF
TGTGCCAGCAGTCCCCAGGGTAGGGGGGAGACCCAGTACTTC
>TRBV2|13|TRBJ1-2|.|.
CASRVRSGHGYTF
TGTGCCAGCAGGGTGAGGTCGGGACACGGCTACACCTTC
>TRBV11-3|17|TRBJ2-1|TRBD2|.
CASSLGPSGSRVNEQFF
TGTGCCAGCAGCTTAGGCCCTAGCGGGAGTCGTGTCAATGAGCAGTTCTTC
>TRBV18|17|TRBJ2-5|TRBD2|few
CASSPRGSGDLQETQYF
TGTGCCAGCTCACCACGCGGTAGCGGGGACCTCCAAGAGACCCAGTACTTC
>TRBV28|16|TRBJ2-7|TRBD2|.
CASSLWTSGATYEQYF
TGTGCCAGCAGCCTCTGGACTAGCGGAGCAACCTACGAGCAGTACTTC
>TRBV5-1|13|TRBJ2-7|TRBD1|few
CASSSSGTAEQYF
TGCGCCAGCAGCTCATCCGGGACAGCCGAGCAGTACTTC
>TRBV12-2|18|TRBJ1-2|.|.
CASRLPGGQGTRCNGYTF
TGTGCAAGTCGCCTTCCAGGGGGGCAGGGGACGAGATGTAATGGCTACACCTTC
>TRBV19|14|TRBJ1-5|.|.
CASRLVGGNQPQHF
TGTGCCAGTAGATTGGTGGGAGGGAATCAGCCCCAGCATTTT
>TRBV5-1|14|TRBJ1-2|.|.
CASSPGGAQLGYTF
TGCGCCAGCAGCCCGGGGGGGGCGCAACTTGGCTACACCTTC
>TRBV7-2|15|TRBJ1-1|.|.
CASSLDGGSNTEAFF
TGTGCCAGCAGCTTAGACGGGGGTTCGAACACTGAAGCTTTCTTT
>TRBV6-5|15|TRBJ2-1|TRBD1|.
CASRGQGSSYNEQFF
TGTGCCAGCAGAGGACAGGGGAGCTCCTACAATGAGCAGTTCTTC
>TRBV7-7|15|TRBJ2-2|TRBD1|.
CASTLGTGNTGELFF
TGTGCTAGCACCCTCGGGACAGGGAACACCGGGGAGCTGTTTTTT
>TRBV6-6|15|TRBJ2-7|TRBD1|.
CASRSDGQAPYEQYF
TGTGCCAGCAGGAGCGACGGACAGGCGCCCTACGAGCAGTACTTC
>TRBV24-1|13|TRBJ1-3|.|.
CATAGGPGNTIYF
TGTGCCACCGCCGGGGGGCCTGGAAACACCATATATTTT
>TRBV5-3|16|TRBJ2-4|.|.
CARSLVVEKAKNIQYF
TGTGCCAGAAGCTTGGTGGTAGAGAAGGCCAAAAACATTCAGTACTTC
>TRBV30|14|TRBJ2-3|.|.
CAWSVGREADTQYF
TGTGCCTGGAGTGTAGGCAGGGAGGCAGATACGCAGTATTTT
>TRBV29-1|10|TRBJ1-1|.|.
CSVVSPEAFF
TGCAGCGTTGTAAGCCCTGAAGCTTTCTTT
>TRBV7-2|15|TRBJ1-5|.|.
CASSQRRGSNQPQHF
TGTGCCAGCAGCCAGCGACGGGGGAGCAATCAGCCCCAGCATTTT
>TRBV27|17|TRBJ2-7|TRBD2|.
CASSTPVGRGAPYEQYF
TGTGCCAGCAGCACCCCGGTGGGGCGGGGGGCCCCCTACGAGCAGTACTTC
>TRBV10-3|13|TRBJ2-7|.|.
CAISGQSPYEQYF
TGTGCCATCAGTGGTCAAAGCCCCTACGAGCAGTACTTC
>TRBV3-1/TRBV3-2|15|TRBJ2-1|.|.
CASSPGWVGADEQFF
TGTGCCAGCAGCCCTGGGTGGGTTGGGGCCGATGAGCAGTTCTTC
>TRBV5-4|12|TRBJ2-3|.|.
CASSTTPDTQYF
TGTGCCAGCAGCACCACTCCCGATACGCAGTATTTT
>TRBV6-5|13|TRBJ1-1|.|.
CASASPVNTEAFF
TGTGCCAGCGCAAGTCCGGTGAACACTGAAGCTTTCTTT
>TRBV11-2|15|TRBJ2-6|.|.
CASSLPPGGANVLTF
TGTGCCAGCAGCCTCCCCCCGGGGGGGGCCAACGTCCTGACTTTC
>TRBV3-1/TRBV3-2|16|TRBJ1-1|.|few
CASSQDGTHLEAEAFF
TGTGCCAGCAGCCAAGATGGGACACATCTAGAGGCCGAAGCTTTCTTT
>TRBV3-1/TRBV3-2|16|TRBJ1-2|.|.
CASSPPPGQGIYGYTF
TGTGCCAGCAGCCCCCCCCCAGGGCAGGGGATCTATGGCTACACCTTC
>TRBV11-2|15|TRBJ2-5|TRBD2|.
CASSSRGTEQETQYF
TGTGCCAGCAGCTCGCGGGGGACCGAACAAGAGACCCAGTACTTC
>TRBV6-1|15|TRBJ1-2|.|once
CASSEQVPLNYGYTF
TGTGCCAGCAGTGAACAGGTGCCCCTTAACTATGGCTACACCTTC
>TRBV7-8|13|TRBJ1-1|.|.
CASTMGGGTEAFF
TGTGCCAGCACCATGGGGGGAGGAACTGAAGCTTTCTTT
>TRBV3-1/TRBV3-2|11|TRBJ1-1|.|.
CASSRGAEAFF
TGTGCCAGCAGCCGCGGCGCTGAAGCTTTCTTT
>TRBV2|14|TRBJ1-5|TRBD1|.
CASGAGQWNQPQHF
TGTGCCAGCGGGGCGGGACAGTGGAATCAGCCCCAGCATTTT
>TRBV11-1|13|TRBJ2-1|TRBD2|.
CASRRGAYNEQFF
TGTGCCTCCCGGCGGGGGGCCTACAATGAGCAGTTCTTC
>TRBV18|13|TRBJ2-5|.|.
CASAPGSQETQYF
TGTGCCAGCGCTCCGGGATCCCAAGAGACCCAGTACTTC
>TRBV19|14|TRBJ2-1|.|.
CASRTAGSYNEQFF
TGTGCCAGTAGGACGGCGGGTTCCTACAATGAGCAGTTCTTC
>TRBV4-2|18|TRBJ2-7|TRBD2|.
CASSPVLGASGSGDEQYF
TGTGCCAGCAGCCCCGTCCTTGGGGCTAGCGGGAGTGGCGACGAGCAGTACTTC
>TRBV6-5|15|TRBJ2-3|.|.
CASRHTAGPTDTQYF
TGTGCCAGCAGGCATACGGCGGGACCCACAGATACGCAGTATTTT
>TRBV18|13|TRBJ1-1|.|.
CASSPRGDTEAFF
TGTGCCAGCTCACCGCGGGGGGACACTGAAGCTTTCTTT
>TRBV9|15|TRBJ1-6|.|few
CASSPGVGGNSPLHF
TGTGCCAGCAGCCCCGGGGTCGGAGGTAATTCACCCCTCCACTTT